The clone carrying this T cell receptor (beta chain) was recorded a few times. Its antigen is unidentified. The data were obtained in a study of cytomegalovirus exposure and HLA in healthy donors. Points from the study as a whole: Accurate HLA-A and HLA-B prediction from TCR beta sequences was reported for most subjects.

PCR employed 60 Vbeta and 13 Jbeta primers. Generated by immunoSEQ multiplex PCR, the TCRdb table keeps only in-frame clones and is missing some. Among around 120,000 clones, 80% were seen once, and the ten largest hold just over 1%. In germline, CDR1 is SGDLS, CDR2 YYNGEE. This CDR3 is built from 14 residues. V lost 4 bases, J lost 5 bases, and 15 bases lay in between. The sequenced sample was PBMCs. The J gene is TRBJ1-1, the V gene TRBV9; tentative D call: TRBD1 (5 bases). This receptor was identified in a human donor in good health. Here the CDR3 reads CASSSQAGGTEAFF. In DNA form, the CDR3 reads TGTGCCAGCAGCAGTCAGGCGGGGGGGACTGAAGCTTTCTTT.